The entry below describes one TCR beta chain. Its specific antigen is unknown. Base qualities are not at hand, and no much larger clone is one base apart. The method behind the library was the immunoSEQ multiplex PCR assay. Here the immuneACCESS table is served through TCRdb, limited to in-frame sequences with V and J called. Missing clones are a known gap in these copies; in checked studies unresolved V genes cover under half, and the rest lacks a known reason. This sample comprises approximately 100,000 clones, just under 95% of them detected only once. 4.3% of the sample is taken by the ten largest. The data stem from a study of T cell changes during pregnancy in multiple sclerosis (dated by TCRdb to between 2018 and 2021). Background for the entire study: Changes in the T cell repertoire over the course of pregnancy were examined in this study in women with multiple sclerosis.

Sequences SNHLY (CDR1) and FYNNEI (CDR2) are obtained from the germline V gene. CDR3 length: 14 amino acids, cysteine to phenylalanine. Just the 42-base CDR3 DNA is kept, in frame starting at base 1. For this chain, trimming is 9 bases at the V end and 2 bases at the J end, and the number of junction bases without a gene match is 6. This sequence uses TRBV2 and TRBJ2-7; a stretch of 11 junction bases matches TRBD1. The sample here was peripheral blood, taken in the first trimester of pregnancy. This receptor was identified in a female donor with multiple sclerosis, enrolled in a pregnancy study. The DNA sequence reads TGTGCCAGTAAGAAGGGACAGGGGGCCTACGAGCAGTACTTC. The translation is CASKKGQGAYEQYF.